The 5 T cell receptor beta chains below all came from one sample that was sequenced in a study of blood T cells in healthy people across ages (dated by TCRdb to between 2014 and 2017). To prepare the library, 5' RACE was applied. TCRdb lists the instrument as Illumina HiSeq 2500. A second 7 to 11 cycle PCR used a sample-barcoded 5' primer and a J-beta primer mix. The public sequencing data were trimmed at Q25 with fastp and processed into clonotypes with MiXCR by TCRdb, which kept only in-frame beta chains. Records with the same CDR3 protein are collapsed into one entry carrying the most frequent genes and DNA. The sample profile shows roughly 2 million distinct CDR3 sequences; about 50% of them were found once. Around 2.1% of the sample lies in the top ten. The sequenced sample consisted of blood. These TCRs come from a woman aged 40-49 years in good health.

Here the CDR3 DNA reads TGTGCCAGCAGCGTTGGGGGCAGCACCTACGAGCAGTACTTC. Amino acid sequence: CASSVGGSTYEQYF. J is TRBJ2-7 and V is TRBV9, with a weak D call TRBD1 (6 bases). CDR3 size: 14 residues. The ends were cut back, 2 bases at V and 2 bases at J, with 11 bases in the middle. Germline V CDR1 and CDR2: SGDLS, YYNGEE.

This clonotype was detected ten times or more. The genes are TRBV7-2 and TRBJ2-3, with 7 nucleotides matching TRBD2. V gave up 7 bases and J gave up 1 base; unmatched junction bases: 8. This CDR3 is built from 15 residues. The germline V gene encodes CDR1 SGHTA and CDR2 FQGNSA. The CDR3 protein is CASKKDRGGTDTQYF. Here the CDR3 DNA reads TGTGCCAGCAAAAAAGATCGGGGGGGCACAGATACGCAGTATTTT.

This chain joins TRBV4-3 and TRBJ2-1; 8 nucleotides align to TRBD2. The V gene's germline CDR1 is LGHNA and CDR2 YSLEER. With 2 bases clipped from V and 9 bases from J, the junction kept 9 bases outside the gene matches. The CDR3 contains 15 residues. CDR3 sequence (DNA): TGCGCCAGCAGCCAACCCCGGGGGGGCGTCTCTGAGCAGTTCTTC. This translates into CASSQPRGGVSEQFF.

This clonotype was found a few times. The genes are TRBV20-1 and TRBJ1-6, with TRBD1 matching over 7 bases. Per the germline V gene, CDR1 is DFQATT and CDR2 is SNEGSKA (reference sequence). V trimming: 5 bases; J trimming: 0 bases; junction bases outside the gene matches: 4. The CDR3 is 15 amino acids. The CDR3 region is CSAVDRSSYNSPLHF. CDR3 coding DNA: TGCAGTGCTGTGGACAGGAGCTCCTATAATTCACCCCTCCACTTT.

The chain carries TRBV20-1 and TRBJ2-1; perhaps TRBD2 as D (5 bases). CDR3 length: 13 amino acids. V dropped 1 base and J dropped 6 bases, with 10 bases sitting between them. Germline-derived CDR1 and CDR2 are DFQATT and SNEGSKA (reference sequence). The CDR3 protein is CSARGARGNEQFF. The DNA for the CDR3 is TGCAGTGCTAGAGGAGCTCGGGGCAATGAGCAGTTCTTC.